Listed here are 26 T cell receptor beta chains from one sample, sequenced in a study of control samples from healthy donors and cancer patients. TCRdb keeps only in-frame clones here, not all; method: immunoSEQ multiplex PCR. The data show around 180,000 clones, with 80% to 90% seen just once and roughly 5% held by the top ten. Sample: blood. These receptors were taken from a young woman in good health.

J is TRBJ1-4 and V is TRBV2; D is perhaps TRBD1 (6 bases). Trimming took off 6 bases at V and 4 bases at J, with 9 bases between the two ends. The CDR3 totals 13 residues. The germline V gene has CDR1 SNHLY and CDR2 FYNNEI. The DNA for the CDR3 is TGTGCCAGCAGGGACAGCCTTAATGAAAAACTGTTTTTT. This codes for CASRDSLNEKLFF. The whole variable domain, filled in from reference TRBV2 and TRBJ1-4, reads EPEVTQTPSHQVTQMGQEVILRCVPISNHLYFYWYRQILGQKVEFLVSFYNNEISEKSEIFDDQFSVERPDGSNFTLKIRSTKLEDSAMYFCASRDSLNEKLFFGSGTQLSVL.

This chain uses TRBV28 with TRBJ1-6; D is unresolved. The CDR3 consists of 14 residues. Germline V CDR1 and CDR2: MDHEN, SYDVKM. Between the trimmed V and J ends, which lost 6 bases and 8 bases, there was a span of 14 bases. CDR3 in amino acids: CASRPRTADSPLHF. The CDR3 DNA reads as TGTGCCAGCAGGCCCCGGACGGCCGATTCACCCCTCCACTTT.

The rearrangement uses TRBV5-1 and TRBJ2-7, with TRBD2 identical over 8 bases. After removal of 0 bases from V and 4 bases from J, the junction contained 3 bases not matched to a gene. CDR3 length equals 14 residues. The germline gives CDR1 SGHRS, CDR2 YFSETQ. The CDR3 is CASSLVSGNYEQYF. The DNA of the CDR3 is TGCGCCAGCAGCTTGGTTAGCGGGAATTACGAGCAGTACTTC.

The chain combines TRBV10-3 with TRBJ2-3; 8 bases match TRBD1. The CDR3 length is 16 residues. Germline V gene lookup returns CDR1 ENHRY and CDR2 SYGVKD. The V gene end was trimmed by 3 bases and the J gene end by 2 bases; junction bases not matched to a gene: 7. The CDR3 DNA sequence: TGTGCCATCAGTGACACCAGGACAGGGAACACAGATACGCAGTATTTT. This codes for CAISDTRTGNTDTQYF.

Only a few counts were recorded for this clone. The chain couples TRBV29-1 to TRBJ1-1; D perhaps matches TRBD1 (5 bases). The germline gives CDR1 SQVTM, CDR2 ANQGSEA. This CDR3 comprises 13 residues. Trimming left V 6 bases short and J 5 bases short, with 16 bases between. CDR3 sequence (DNA): TGCAGCGTGGGACGGAAAGTAGGGACTGAAGCTTTCTTT. Residues: CSVGRKVGTEAFF.

This chain joins TRBV28 and TRBJ1-2, with D perhaps matching TRBD1 (6 bases). Germline assignment: CDR1 MDHEN and CDR2 SYDVKM. The CDR3 runs 18 residues. Trimming stripped 5 bases from V and 2 bases from J, with 24 bases between. In DNA form, the CDR3 reads TGTGCCAGCAGTACGACCCATGACCGGAGACAGGAAAACTATGGCTACACCTTC. This codes for CASSTTHDRRQENYGYTF.

This clone has just a few counts. V usage is TRBV3-1 (or the pseudogene TRBV3-2) and J usage is TRBJ1-6; 8 bases fit TRBD1. Germline assignment: CDR1 LGHDT and CDR2 YNNKEL (reference sequence). The CDR3 is 14 residues long. J was trimmed by 11 bases and V by 0 bases; bases with no gene match: 3. In DNA form, the CDR3 reads TGTGCCAGCAGCCAAGATCACAGGGGGGCACCCCTCCACTTT. This gives the protein CASSQDHRGAPLHF.

The V and J genes are TRBV3-1 (or the pseudogene TRBV3-2) and TRBJ2-1, with D unclear. The germline V gene has CDR1 LGHDT and CDR2 YNNKEL (reference sequence). The CDR3 sequence is 13 residues long. Trimming stripped 7 bases from V and 2 bases from J, with 9 bases between. The CDR3 coding sequence is TGTGCCAGCAAGGGTCTTACCTACAATGAGCAGTTCTTC. Translated, it gives CASKGLTYNEQFF.

The chain uses TRBV30 and TRBJ1-2; perhaps TRBD1 as D (5 bases). V dropped 1 base and J dropped 4 bases, with 13 bases sitting between them. The CDR3 totals 14 residues. Germline CDR1 and CDR2: GTSNPN and SVGIG (reference sequence). CDR3 region: CAWSGGIISYGYTF. In nucleotides, the CDR3 is TGTGCCTGGAGTGGGGGGATTATCTCCTATGGCTACACCTTC.

The chain joins TRBV6-1 to TRBJ1-2; perhaps TRBD1 as D (5 bases). With 2 bases removed from V and 2 bases from J, the gap between germline ends came to 9 bases. Germline values: CDR1 MNHNS, CDR2 SASEGT. The CDR3 consists of 14 residues. The CDR3 sequence: CASSEPGRNYGYTF. CDR3 nucleotides: TGTGCCAGCAGTGAACCAGGGCGGAACTATGGCTACACCTTC.

The chain joins TRBV7-2 to TRBJ1-4; D gene uncertain. Looked up from germline, CDR1 is SGHTA and CDR2 is FQGNSA. The CDR3 is 14 amino acids. Trimming left V 1 base short and J 8 bases short, with 11 bases between. CDR3 sequence: CASSLGGTTEKLFF. The CDR3 DNA reads TGTGCCAGCAGCTTAGGTGGCACAACCGAAAAACTGTTTTTT.

This chain connects TRBV28 to TRBJ1-5; TRBD1 is a possible D gene (5 bases). The length of the CDR3 is 16 residues. Germline lookup yields CDR1 MDHEN and CDR2 SYDVKM. V dropped 6 bases and J dropped 3 bases, with 18 bases sitting between them. The CDR3 bases are TGTGCCAGCAGACTCAAAGGGACGGGCATCAATCAGCCCCAGCATTTT. Its translation is CASRLKGTGINQPQHF.

The J gene is TRBJ2-7, the V gene TRBV29-1, with no clear D. The CDR3 sequence is 13 residues long. Trimming removed 0 bases from V and 3 bases from J, with 9 bases in between. Germline values: CDR1 SQVTM, CDR2 ANQGSEA. CDR3 in amino acids: CSVEDQKGYEQYF. CDR3 DNA: TGCAGCGTTGAAGATCAGAAAGGCTACGAGCAGTACTTC.

This rearrangement joins TRBV6-6 to TRBJ2-5; D is perhaps TRBD2 (6 bases). CDR3 size: 13 residues. Germline V gives CDR1 MNHNY, CDR2 SVGAGI (reference sequence). V was trimmed by 8 bases and J by 5 bases, leaving 15 bases between them. The CDR3 DNA is TGTGCCAGCGAGGAGAATGCGGGGGAGACCCAGTACTTC. It specifies CASEENAGETQYF.

This sequence joins TRBV7-9 and TRBJ2-3; 8 bases are a match to TRBD1. Germline CDR1 reads SEHNR; CDR2 reads FQNEAQ (reference sequence). The CDR3 has 15 amino acids. Losses at the gene ends were 1 base for V and 2 bases for J; bases not matched to a gene: 2. The CDR3 nucleotides are TGTGCCAGCAGCTTAGAGACAGGGGTCACAGATACGCAGTATTTT. Amino acids: CASSLETGVTDTQYF. Together with reference TRBV7-9 and TRBJ2-3, the CDR3 gives the full variable domain: DTGVSQNPRHKITKRGQNVTFRCDPISEHNRLYWYRQTLGQGPEFLTYFQNEAQLEKSRLLSDRFSAERPKGSFSTLEIQRTEQGDSAMYLCASSLETGVTDTQYFGPGTRLTVL.

This clone was picked up one time. The chain carries TRBV19 and TRBJ2-6, with TRBD1 identical over 8 bases. The V and J ends lost 6 bases and 2 bases, in that order; junction bases with no gene match: 3. The germline V gene encodes CDR1 LNHDA and CDR2 SQIVND (reference sequence). The CDR3 sequence is 15 residues long. CDR3 protein: CASRATGAGANVLTF. Here the CDR3 DNA reads TGTGCCAGTAGGGCGACAGGGGCTGGGGCCAACGTCCTGACTTTC. The whole variable domain, filled in from reference TRBV19 and TRBJ2-6, reads DGGITQSPKYLFRKEGQNVTLSCEQNLNHDAMYWYRQDPGQGLRLIYYSQIVNDFQKGDIAEGYSVSREKKESFPLTVTSAQKNPTAFYLCASRATGAGANVLTFGAGSRLTVL.

Of note for this clone: One end of the junction does not line up with germline, which may come from a read error. CDR3 in amino acids: CASWNAEAFF. The CDR3 DNA follows: TGTGCCAGCTGGAACGCTGAAGCTTTCTTT. This chain connects TRBV2 to TRBJ1-1, with D unresolved. The germline CDR1 and CDR2 sequences are SNHLY and FYNNEI. The CDR3 sequence is 10 residues long.

This chain connects TRBV18 to TRBJ1-4, with D possibly TRBD1 on 6 matching bases. The CDR3 runs to 16 residues. The germline V and J ends were trimmed by 1 base and 12 bases, with 21 bases remaining between them. Germline assignment: CDR1 KGHSH and CDR2 LQKENI. CDR3 in amino acids: CASSPRGLGGMDELFF. CDR3 sequence (DNA): TGTGCCAGCTCACCACGTGGCCTGGGGGGCATGGATGAACTGTTTTTT.

Details on this clone: The same CDR3 can be traced to other DNA sequences in this sample. This chain joins TRBV4-1 and TRBJ1-1; no definite D call. V lost 1 base to trimming and J lost 1 base, with 4 bases between them. This CDR3 comprises 13 residues. Germline lookup yields CDR1 MGHRA and CDR2 YSYEKL. The CDR3 reads CASSQGGNTEAFF. The DNA of the CDR3 is TGCGCCAGCAGCCAAGGGGGGAACACTGAAGCTTTCTTT.

The chain couples TRBV7-9 to TRBJ2-5; 8 bases fit TRBD1. This CDR3 spans 16 amino acids. The trim removed 2 bases at V and 3 bases at J, leaving 8 bases unmatched. CDR1 SEHNR and CDR2 FQNEAQ come from the germline V gene (reference sequence). This CDR3 reads CASSLSPGQGKETQYF. CDR3 bases: TGTGCCAGCAGCTTAAGCCCCGGACAGGGAAAAGAGACCCAGTACTTC.

This chain joins TRBV14 and TRBJ2-1; 8 positions match TRBD2. This CDR3 is 15 amino acids long. The ends lost 3 bases at V and 4 bases at J; junction bases unmatched: 5. Per the germline V gene, CDR1 is SGHDN and CDR2 is FVKESK. CDR3 loop: CASSQPGLGYNEQFF. As DNA, the CDR3 is TGTGCCAGCAGCCAGCCGGGACTAGGGTACAATGAGCAGTTCTTC.

The gene calls are TRBV24-1 and TRBJ1-4, with 9 bases that match TRBD1. The V gene's germline CDR1 is KGHDR and CDR2 SFDVKD. The CDR3 extends over 15 amino acids. After removal of 4 bases from V and 8 bases from J, the junction contained 7 bases not matched to a gene. This chain's CDR3 is CATSDSGQGNEKLFF. The DNA of the CDR3 is TGTGCCACCAGTGACTCGGGACAGGGTAACGAAAAACTGTTTTTT.

Concerning this clone: At the DNA level, this CDR3 is encoded by other sequences in the same sample as well. V usage is TRBV2 and J usage is TRBJ1-1; D is perhaps TRBD1 (5 bases). V was shortened by 6 bases and J by 1 base, with 6 bases between the two germline ends. This CDR3 has 12 amino acids. Germline V gene data show CDR1 as SNHLY and CDR2 as FYNNEI. For the CDR3, the DNA is TGTGCCAGCAGAGACAGGAACACTGAAGCTTTCTTT. Encoded protein: CASRDRNTEAFF. Complete variable domain (other parts from reference TRBV2 and TRBJ1-1): EPEVTQTPSHQVTQMGQEVILRCVPISNHLYFYWYRQILGQKVEFLVSFYNNEISEKSEIFDDQFSVERPDGSNFTLKIRSTKLEDSAMYFCASRDRNTEAFFGQGTRLTVV.

The chain uses TRBV6-5 and TRBJ2-7; D may be TRBD2 (6 bases). V was cut by 4 bases and J by 0 bases, with 10 bases left in between. The V gene's germline CDR1 is MNHEY and CDR2 SVGAGI. The CDR3 covers 14 residues. CDR3 sequence (DNA): TGTGCCAGCAGTTCCGGGACTCCCTCCTACGAGCAGTACGTC. It is translated as CASSSGTPSYEQYV.

This clone has a single count. This chain links TRBV5-1 with TRBJ1-2, with D possibly TRBD1 on 5 matching bases. Looked up from germline, CDR1 is SGHRS and CDR2 is YFSETQ. This CDR3 comprises 14 residues. V was cut by 6 bases and J by 6 bases, with 18 bases left in between. As DNA, the CDR3 is TGCGCCAGCAACCCCGGAGGGGACGGGGATGGCTACACCTTC. Residues: CASNPGGDGDGYTF.

This chain uses TRBV6-5 with TRBJ1-2, with D maybe TRBD1 (5 bases). Trimming took off 7 bases at V and 4 bases at J, with 13 bases between the two ends. Germline-derived CDR1 and CDR2 are MNHEY and SVGAGI. The CDR3 extends over 13 amino acids. Here the CDR3 DNA reads TGTGCCAGCAATATGGCAGGGTCCTATGGCTACACCTTC. Encoded protein: CASNMAGSYGYTF.